Listed here are 25 T cell receptor beta chains from one sample, sequenced in a study of blood T cell repertoires in COVID-19. The method was immunoSEQ multiplex PCR; TCRdb's version includes in-frame clones alone and lacks a portion of them. The table records approximately 250,000 clones, around 80% of them present only once. Sample: PBMCs or T cells enriched from blood (not recorded which). The source of these receptors is a man aged 25-45 years with acute COVID-19.

V and J are TRBV5-6 and TRBJ1-6; D may be TRBD1 (6 bases). The CDR3 sequence is 14 residues long. CDR1 is SGHDT, CDR2 YYEEEE, per germline. The V end was cut by 4 bases, the J end by 11 bases, with 16 bases between. CDR3 region: CASSAQGRDPPLHF. The DNA of the CDR3 is TGTGCCAGCAGCGCACAGGGTAGGGATCCACCCCTCCACTTT.

The chain employs TRBV5-1 and TRBJ1-1; D is unclear. Trimming took off 4 bases at V and 6 bases at J, with 13 bases between the two ends. The CDR3 covers 13 residues. Germline loops: CDR1 SGHRS, CDR2 YFSETQ. CDR3 nucleotide sequence: TGCGCCAGCAGCCCCGACATACGCCCTGAAGCTTTCTTT. This translates into CASSPDIRPEAFF.

CDR3 coding DNA: TGTGCCAGCAGTACGACAGGGACAAGTGGCTACACCTTC. It encodes CASSTTGTSGYTF. V and J are TRBV12-3 or TRBV12-4 and TRBJ1-2, with 7 bases that match TRBD1. The V gene end was trimmed by 5 bases and the J gene end by 7 bases; junction bases not matched to a gene: 7. The CDR3 covers 13 residues.

The chain couples TRBV14 to TRBJ1-1; no clear D. CDR3 length: 13 residues. From germline, CDR1 is SGHDN and CDR2 FVKESK. V lost 6 bases, J lost 5 bases, and 13 bases lay in between. The CDR3 coding sequence is TGTGCCAGCAGTCTATACCGGAGAACTGAAGCTTTCTTT. This sequence encodes CASSLYRRTEAFF.

This rearrangement joins TRBV7-9 to TRBJ1-2; TRBD1 agrees at 7 bases. V was clipped by 1 base and J by 8 bases; unmatched bases: 10. CDR3 length equals 15 residues. From germline, CDR1 is SEHNR and CDR2 FQNEAQ (reference sequence). CDR3 nucleotide sequence: TGTGCCAGCAGCTTAGATCTACAGGGGTATCGGGGCTACACCTTC. Protein product: CASSLDLQGYRGYTF.

The chain recombines TRBV6-2 or TRBV6-3 with TRBJ2-7; TRBD2 agrees at 15 bases. J was trimmed by 4 bases and V by 5 bases; bases with no gene match: 6. Germline CDR1 and CDR2: MNHEY and SVGEGT. The CDR3 contains 16 residues. CDR3 nucleotide sequence: TGTGCCAGCAGTGGGGGACTAGCGGGGGGCCGGTACGAGCAGTACGTC. It translates to CASSGGLAGGRYEQYV.

The rearrangement uses TRBV7-6 and TRBJ1-6; D unresolved. CDR1 is SGHVS and CDR2 is FNYEAQ in the germline V gene. V was shortened by 5 bases and J by 7 bases, with 9 bases between the two germline ends. This CDR3 is built from 13 residues. CDR3 bases: TGTGCCAGCAGCCTACTTTGGAATTCACCCCTCCACTTT. It yields the protein CASSLLWNSPLHF.

A single count supports this clone. V gene TRBV5-4 combines with J gene TRBJ2-2; the match to TRBD2 covers 10 bases. Trimming took 0 bases from V and 3 from J; bases not matched to a gene: 5. Germline assignment: CDR1 SGHNT and CDR2 YYREEE (reference sequence). The CDR3 covers 17 residues. The CDR3 sequence is CASSLELAGSYTGELFF. CDR3 DNA sequence: TGTGCCAGCAGCTTGGAACTAGCGGGGTCCTACACCGGGGAGCTGTTTTTT.

J is TRBJ2-3 and V is TRBV15; 7 bases match TRBD2. The CDR3 runs 18 residues. V shed 1 base and J 4 bases; nucleotides not matched to a gene: 14. The V gene's germline CDR1 is LNHNV and CDR2 YYDKDF (reference sequence). CDR3 region: CATSRGSPGKLAPDTQYF. DNA for the CDR3: TGTGCCACCAGCAGAGGGAGCCCGGGGAAACTAGCGCCAGATACGCAGTATTTT.

V gene TRBV6-5 combines with J gene TRBJ1-6, with D maybe TRBD1 (6 bases). V lost 5 bases to trimming and J lost 10 bases, with 12 bases between them. The CDR3 extends over 13 amino acids. Germline lookup yields CDR1 MNHEY and CDR2 SVGAGI. CDR3 nucleotide sequence: TGTGCCAGCAGTACCTACAGGGTCTCACCCCTCCACTTT. Translated, it gives CASSTYRVSPLHF.

A single count supports this clone. This chain joins TRBV6-2 or TRBV6-3 and TRBJ1-1; a weak D match, TRBD1 (5 bases). Germline V lookup: CDR1 MNHEY, CDR2 SVGEGT. The CDR3 consists of 12 residues. Trimming took off 2 bases at V and 10 bases at J, with 11 bases between the two ends. The CDR3 bases are TGTGCCAGCAGTTACCCGGGGGTTCCAGCTTTCTTT. Its protein product is CASSYPGVPAFF.

The chain combines TRBV15 with TRBJ1-4, with a weak D call TRBD1 (5 bases). Germline V lookup: CDR1 LNHNV, CDR2 YYDKDF (reference sequence). This CDR3 region has 15 residues. V lost 0 bases and J lost 10, with 15 bases in between. CDR3: CATSRDVQDGSKLFF. CDR3 coding DNA: TGTGCCACCAGCAGAGATGTACAGGACGGTTCAAAACTGTTTTTT.

J is TRBJ1-1 and V is TRBV11-2; D remains unclear. V dropped 5 bases and J dropped 6 bases, with 10 bases sitting between them. CDR1 and CDR2 (germline): SGHAT, FQNNGV. This CDR3 region has 12 residues. The CDR3 DNA is TGTGCCAGCAGCAGGAGGGAGGCTGAAGCTTTCTTT. It is translated as CASSRREAEAFF. The variable domain in full, with the rest retrieved from reference TRBV11-2 and TRBJ1-1, is EAGVAQSPRYKIIEKRQSVAFWCNPISGHATLYWYQQILGQGPKLLIQFQNNGVVDDSQLPKDRFSAERLKGVDSTLKIQPAKLEDSAVYLCASSRREAEAFFGQGTRLTVV.

CDR3 sequence: CASSQGQAGYGYTF. In nucleotides, the CDR3 is TGTGCCAGCAGCCAAGGACAGGCGGGCTATGGCTACACCTTC. J is TRBJ1-2 and V is TRBV6-5; 7 bases are a match to TRBD1. Germline V gene data show CDR1 as MNHEY and CDR2 as SVGAGI. The CDR3 is made up of 14 amino acids. Losses at the gene ends were 6 bases for V and 4 bases for J; bases not matched to a gene: 8.

This chain joins TRBV28 and TRBJ1-4; no firm D call. This CDR3 is 15 amino acids long. The V gene's germline CDR1 is MDHEN and CDR2 SYDVKM. V was clipped by 2 bases and J by 10 bases, with 17 bases between them. The CDR3, as DNA: TGTGCCAGCAGTTTACCCGGGAGGGAAGTGGGAAAACTGTTTTTT. Protein sequence: CASSLPGREVGKLFF.

CDR3 residues: CASSRGGSTYNEQFF. In nucleotides, the CDR3 is TGTGCCAGCAGTCGCGGGGGCTCCACCTACAATGAGCAGTTCTTC. The chain is built from TRBV6-1 and TRBJ2-1; tentative D call: TRBD2 (7 bases). The CDR3 contains 15 residues. Trimming cost V 5 bases and J 2 bases, with 13 bases left between them. In germline, CDR1 is MNHNS, CDR2 SASEGT.

This clone was detected only a few times. This sequence joins TRBV10-3 and TRBJ1-5; 8 bases match TRBD1. The CDR3 length is 16 residues. V was pared by 0 bases and J by 3 bases, with 4 bases of the junction left unmatched. CDR1 ENHRY and CDR2 SYGVKD come from the germline V gene. CDR3 sequence: CAISESQGAYNQPQHF. The DNA of the CDR3 is TGTGCCATCAGTGAGTCCCAGGGGGCTTACAATCAGCCCCAGCATTTT.

The chain employs TRBV15 and TRBJ1-6; the match to TRBD1 covers 8 bases. Germline V gives CDR1 LNHNV, CDR2 YYDKDF (reference sequence). The CDR3 totals 15 residues. With 3 bases clipped from V and 7 bases from J, the junction kept 5 bases outside the gene matches. The CDR3: CATSRERTGNSPLHF. The CDR3 nucleotides are TGTGCCACCAGCAGGGAAAGGACAGGGAATTCACCCCTCCACTTT.

This chain uses TRBV6-5 with TRBJ2-2, with no clear D. The ends were cut back, 5 bases at V and 4 bases at J, with 14 bases in the middle. CDR1 is MNHEY and CDR2 is SVGAGI in the germline V gene. The CDR3 length is 15 residues. CDR3: CASSTGDLTTGELFF. For the CDR3, the DNA is TGTGCCAGCAGTACCGGTGATTTAACCACCGGGGAGCTGTTTTTT.

This chain connects TRBV19 to TRBJ1-6; weak D call: TRBD1 (5 bases). This CDR3 spans 16 amino acids. The germline V gene has CDR1 LNHDA and CDR2 SQIVND (reference sequence). Trimming removed 1 base at V and 7 bases at J, with 14 bases between. CDR3 region: CASSIGGGTTNSPLHF. The CDR3 nucleotides are TGTGCCAGTAGTATAGGGGGGGGGACGACCAATTCACCCCTCCACTTT.

The gene calls are TRBV27 and TRBJ2-3, with 9 bases that match TRBD1. The V gene end was trimmed by 6 bases and the J gene end by 3 bases; junction bases not matched to a gene: 10. From germline, CDR1 is MNHEY and CDR2 SMNVEV (reference sequence). This CDR3 spans 16 amino acids. This CDR3 reads CASSRRRDRATDTQYF. The CDR3 DNA is TGTGCCAGCAGCCGACGCCGGGACAGGGCGACAGATACGCAGTATTTT.

This chain joins TRBV14 and TRBJ1-2; tentative D call: TRBD1 (5 bases). The V end lost 4 bases, the J end lost 7 bases, and 13 bases lay between the germline ends. There are 13 residues in the CDR3. Germline values: CDR1 SGHDN, CDR2 FVKESK. This CDR3 reads CASSPAQGAGYTF. The CDR3 DNA is TGTGCCAGCAGCCCGGCCCAGGGTGCTGGCTACACCTTC.

The chain joins TRBV7-9 to TRBJ1-2, with no clear D. Germline loops: CDR1 SEHNR, CDR2 FQNEAQ (reference sequence). CDR3 length: 15 residues. V lost 7 bases, J lost 7 bases, and 22 bases lay in between. The CDR3 reads CASMSEARMRSGYTF. Here the CDR3 DNA reads TGTGCCAGCATGTCCGAGGCGCGGATGAGGTCTGGCTACACCTTC.

This chain connects TRBV7-9 to TRBJ2-1; the match to TRBD2 covers 13 bases. The CDR3 extends over 17 amino acids. Germline trimming cut 6 bases from V and 9 bases from J; bases unmatched to any gene: 14. CDR1 SEHNR and CDR2 FQNEAQ come from the germline V gene (reference sequence). This chain's CDR3 is CASSSLPGTSGTVEQFF. The CDR3 nucleotides read TGTGCCAGCAGTTCACTTCCCGGGACTAGCGGGACTGTTGAGCAGTTCTTC.

Turning to this clone: One end of the junction does not line up with germline, which may come from a read error. The chain carries TRBV7-7 and TRBJ1-2; a possible D gene is TRBD1 (5 bases). The CDR3 is 17 amino acids. Germline values: CDR1 SSHAT, CDR2 FNYEAQ (reference sequence). In nucleotides, the CDR3 is TGTGCTAGCAGCTTAGCAGGGTGGGGGACGGGGGACTATGGCTACACCTTC. It specifies CASSLAGWGTGDYGYTF.